This T cell receptor beta chain was recovered during a study of cytomegalovirus exposure and HLA in healthy donors. PCR used 60 Vbeta primers and 13 Jbeta primers. Method: immunoSEQ multiplex PCR; TCRdb's copy keeps in-frame clones and lacks some. The table records 200,000 or so clones, around three quarters of them present only once. Study-level points and caveats: V- and J-gene trimming in TCR beta was tied to a missense DCLRE1C variant by an analysis performed later. Most TCR sequences were rare, but some public TCRs occurred in many donors. An analysis was carried out at a later point. It showed that HLA-associated TCR beta chains were more clonally expanded than equally common non-associated chains.

CDR3 length: 15 residues. The germline gives CDR1 MNHEY, CDR2 SMNVEV (reference sequence). V was trimmed by 4 bases and J by 0 bases, leaving 10 bases between them. About this clone itself: Its antigen is currently unknown.

The TCR originated in a man aged 35 to 55 in good health and CMV-seronegative. The chain joins TRBV27 to TRBJ1-5, with a tentative D call TRBD1 (6 bases). Sequencing was done on a sample of PBMCs. Written as DNA, the CDR3 is TGTGCCAGCAGTTCTCGACAGGTTAGCAATCAGCCCCAGCATTTT. Protein sequence: CASSSRQVSNQPQHF.